These 12 T cell receptor beta chains share one sample of origin, sequenced in a study of blood T cells in healthy people across ages. PCR was performed a second time for about 7 to 11 cycles using a sample-barcoded 5' primer and a J-beta primer mix. Using its own MiXCR run on the 5' RACE reads, TCRdb lists one record per CDR3 protein. The sample shows approximately 800,000 distinct CDR3 sequences, more than 25% of them seen only once. The sample was also linked to a second study, of T cells of mothers and their children.

Source material: blood. These receptors originate from a boy between 5 and 17 years old in good health.

This clonotype was counted a few times. The CDR3 region is CASSRDPGNSGANVLTF. In DNA, the CDR3 is TGTGCCAGCAGCCGGGATCCGGGAAACTCCGGGGCCAACGTCCTGACTTTC. The V and J genes are TRBV7-2 and TRBJ2-6, with D tentatively TRBD2 (5 bases). The CDR3 runs 17 residues. Trimming took off 5 bases at V and 4 bases at J, with 18 bases between the two ends. Germline CDR1 and CDR2: SGHTA and FQGNSA.

This clonotype was seen more than once but under ten times. The rearrangement uses TRBV20-1 and TRBJ2-3, with 7 nucleotides matching TRBD2. Germline V lookup: CDR1 DFQATT, CDR2 SNEGSKA (reference sequence). Unmatched junction bases numbered 8, after V lost 5 bases and J lost 6 bases. The CDR3 consists of 13 residues. In DNA form, the CDR3 reads TGCAGTGCTTACCCTGGGGGAGGGGATACGCAGTATTTT. Amino acid sequence: CSAYPGGGDTQYF.

This chain joins TRBV2 and TRBJ1-6; possibly TRBD1 for D (5 bases). The CDR3 consists of 14 residues. V was pared by 9 bases and J by 7 bases, with 16 bases between. CDR1 and CDR2 from the germline V gene are SNHLY and FYNNEI. DNA of the CDR3: TGTGCCAGGGCTCGTCAGGGTAACAATTCACCCCTCCACTTT. It encodes CARARQGNNSPLHF.

As concerns this clonotype: A much larger clone lies one base from this, so it may be a read error. The rearrangement uses TRBV7-2 and TRBJ1-2, with TRBD1 matching over 8 bases. CDR1 is SGHTA and CDR2 is FQGNSA in the germline V gene. The trim removed 5 bases at V and 7 bases at J, leaving 6 bases unmatched. This CDR3 has 13 amino acids. The CDR3 sequence: CASSPGQGCGYTF. CDR3 DNA sequence: TGTGCCAGCAGCCCCGGACAGGGCTGTGGCTACACCTTC.

This sequence joins TRBV15 and TRBJ1-4, with D maybe TRBD1 (5 bases). V was trimmed by 0 bases and J by 3 bases, leaving 11 bases between them. Germline CDR1 and CDR2: LNHNV and YYDKDF (reference sequence). The CDR3 consists of 16 residues. CDR3 residues: CATSREPGWANEKLFF. For the CDR3, the DNA is TGTGCCACCAGCAGAGAACCAGGGTGGGCTAATGAAAAACTGTTTTTT.

To note about this clonotype: A read error may account for a junction end that differs from germline. This chain uses TRBV9 with TRBJ1-1, with D perhaps TRBD1 (6 bases). The CDR3 runs to 16 residues. From germline, CDR1 is SGDLS and CDR2 YYNGEE. CDR3 protein: CASSVTGTHRNSEAFF. The CDR3 bases are TGTGCCAGCAGCGTCACCGGGACACATCGGAACTCTGAAGCTTTCTTT.

This clonotype was observed a handful of times. CDR3 in amino acids: CASRTGTGRPHEQYF. The CDR3 coding sequence is TGTGCCAGCAGAACCGGGACAGGGAGACCCCACGAGCAGTACTTC. This chain connects TRBV7-8 to TRBJ2-7; 9 positions agree with TRBD1. V shed 6 bases and J 5 bases; nucleotides not matched to a gene: 11. Germline V gene data show CDR1 as SGHVS and CDR2 as FQNEAQ. The CDR3 extends over 15 amino acids.

V usage is TRBV7-9 and J usage is TRBJ2-1; D is unresolved. V gave up 4 bases and J gave up 0 bases, with 10 bases separating them. From germline, CDR1 is SEHNR and CDR2 FQNEAQ (reference sequence). This CDR3 comprises 15 residues. The CDR3 loop is CASSSLGSSYNEQFF. In nucleotides, the CDR3 is TGTGCCAGCAGCTCTTTGGGTAGCTCCTACAATGAGCAGTTCTTC.

The chain links TRBV5-1 to TRBJ1-1, with D perhaps matching TRBD1 (5 bases). The CDR3 has 14 amino acids. The germline CDR1 and CDR2 sequences are SGHRS and YFSETQ. V gave up 8 bases and J gave up 3 bases, with 17 bases separating them. The CDR3 spells CASSYQGKDTEAFF. In nucleotides, the CDR3 is TGCGCCAGTTCCTACCAGGGAAAGGACACTGAAGCTTTCTTT.

This clonotype appeared a few times. The chain carries TRBV2 and TRBJ2-5; a possible D gene is TRBD2 (6 bases). Germline V gene lookup returns CDR1 SNHLY and CDR2 FYNNEI. The CDR3 covers 16 residues. V was shortened by 4 bases and J by 5 bases, with 20 bases between the two germline ends. The CDR3 DNA is TGTGCCAGCAGTGCGCGACTAGTTCTGTCCAGGGAGACCCAGTACTTC. Its protein is CASSARLVLSRETQYF.

This clonotype was counted between two and nine times. The gene calls are TRBV2 and TRBJ1-1; D remains unclear. V was pared by 2 bases and J by 0 bases, with 16 bases between. The CDR3 has 17 residues. Germline V gives CDR1 SNHLY, CDR2 FYNNEI. The CDR3 loop is CASSENQDRIVNTEAFF. The CDR3 nucleotides are TGTGCCAGCAGTGAAAATCAGGACCGTATTGTGAACACTGAAGCTTTCTTT.

This chain connects TRBV20-1 to TRBJ1-1, with D tentatively TRBD1 (5 bases). Deletions cut 6 bases from V and 11 bases from J, with 16 bases between. Germline CDR1 is DFQATT and CDR2 is SNEGSKA (reference sequence). The CDR3 has 11 amino acids. The CDR3 spells CSAFGAGRAFF. The CDR3 bases are TGCAGTGCCTTCGGGGCAGGGAGGGCTTTCTTT.